The 30 T cell receptor beta chains presented below share a single source sample, sequenced in a study of beta chain features in type 1 diabetes. For these receptors, no antigen is known. As every portion of the isolated RNA was reverse transcribed, the sequencing read expressed TCRB transcripts. Assay: immunoSEQ multiplex PCR; the TCRdb copy retains only in-frame clones and omits some. The data contain more than 200,000 clones, about a sixth of them seen just once; the ten biggest clones take up 0.08% to 0.095%. The study, taken as a whole, reports: There was a moderate but significant shortening of TCRB CDR3s in all four CD4+ subsets of Type 1 diabetes patients.

Sequenced material: naive CD4+ T cells from blood. The receptors were sampled from a man younger than 45 with type 1 diabetes.

This clone has a handful of counts. CDR3 coding DNA: TGTGCCAGCAGCCAAGAGAGGGGTACGCAGTATTTT. Protein: CASSQERGTQYF. V and J are TRBV7-9 and TRBJ2-3, with D perhaps TRBD1 or TRBD2 (5 bases each). From germline, CDR1 is SEHNR and CDR2 FQNEAQ (reference sequence). V was cut by 5 bases and J by 8 bases, with 11 bases left in between. The CDR3 extends over 12 amino acids.

In this sample, this clone turned up a few times. This chain connects TRBV29-1 to TRBJ2-7; TRBD2 is a possible D gene (5 bases). The CDR3 extends over 12 amino acids. Per germline, CDR1 SQVTM and CDR2 ANQGSEA. Trimming pared 0 bases from V and 5 bases from J, leaving 8 bases between. CDR3 in amino acids: CSVEDLGDEQYF. Written as DNA, the CDR3 is TGCAGCGTTGAAGATCTCGGGGACGAGCAGTACTTC.

V and J are TRBV29-1 and TRBJ2-7; tentatively, D is TRBD1 or TRBD2 (5 bases each). The V end lost 7 bases, the J end lost 1 base, and 14 bases lay between the germline ends. Germline CDR1 SQVTM, CDR2 ANQGSEA. There are 13 residues in the CDR3. CDR3 loop: CSGTRDGSYEQYF. For the CDR3, the DNA is TGCAGCGGAACCCGGGACGGGTCCTACGAGCAGTACTTC.

The V gene is TRBV27, the J gene TRBJ2-2; maybe TRBD2 (6 bases). V lost 4 bases to trimming and J lost 5 bases, with 20 bases between them. The CDR3 totals 17 residues. Per the germline V gene, CDR1 is MNHEY and CDR2 is SMNVEV (reference sequence). The CDR3 sequence: CASSSITDAGGTGELFF. The CDR3 coding sequence is TGTGCCAGCAGTTCCATTACGGACGCTGGGGGGACCGGGGAGCTGTTTTTT.

The chain recombines TRBV29-1 with TRBJ2-6, with 7 bases fitting TRBD1. The CDR3 extends over 16 amino acids. The germline gives CDR1 SQVTM, CDR2 ANQGSEA. The chain's CDR3 is CTVGHRGLSGANVLTF. The CDR3 DNA follows: TGCACCGTGGGCCACAGGGGCCTATCTGGGGCCAACGTCCTGACTTTC.

The rearrangement joins TRBV30 to TRBJ2-7, with 10 bases aligning to TRBD2. Germline lookup yields CDR1 GTSNPN and CDR2 SVGIG (reference sequence). Trimming took 4 bases from V and 7 from J; bases not matched to a gene: 7. CDR3 length equals 13 residues. CDR3 amino acids: CAWTSGRWGEQYF. The CDR3 region has the DNA TGTGCCTGGACTAGCGGGAGATGGGGAGAGCAGTACTTC.

This clone was detected only a few times. The V call is TRBV10-3, the J call TRBJ2-7, with D possibly being TRBD1 (6 bases). Germline CDR1 reads ENHRY; CDR2 reads SYGVKD. The CDR3 extends over 15 amino acids. The ends were cut back, 6 bases at V and 0 bases at J, with 15 bases in the middle. The CDR3 protein is CAIRERTASSYEQYF. CDR3 nucleotide sequence: TGTGCCATCAGAGAGAGGACAGCCAGCTCCTACGAGCAGTACTTC.

This chain uses TRBV28 with TRBJ2-7; TRBD1 agrees at 7 bases. Trimming removed 4 bases from V and 4 bases from J; junction bases left unmatched: 10. This CDR3 region has 15 residues. Germline CDR1 and CDR2: MDHEN and SYDVKM. The CDR3 here is CASSSSGTDSYEQYF. In nucleotides, the CDR3 is TGTGCCAGCAGTTCCTCCGGGACAGATAGTTACGAGCAGTACTTC.

The rearrangement uses TRBV9 and TRBJ1-3; D not certain. CDR3 size: 13 residues. Deletions cut 4 bases from V and 0 bases from J, with 5 bases between. Germline CDR1 and CDR2: SGDLS and YYNGEE. The CDR3 reads CASSSYSGNTIYF. The DNA of the CDR3 is TGTGCCAGCAGCTCTTACTCTGGAAACACCATATATTTT. The complete variable domain, with remaining parts taken from reference TRBV9 and TRBJ1-3, reads DSGVTQTPKHLITATGQRVTLRCSPRSGDLSVYWYQQSLDQGLQFLIQYYNGEERAKGNILERFSAQQFPDLHSELNLSSLELGDSALYFCASSSYSGNTIYFGEGSWLTVV.

The rearrangement joins TRBV27 to TRBJ2-2; 11 bases fit TRBD2. The CDR3 extends over 18 amino acids. The germline CDR1 and CDR2 sequences are MNHEY and SMNVEV (reference sequence). V was pared by 5 bases and J by 1 base, with 9 bases of the junction left unmatched. For the CDR3, the DNA is TGTGCCAGCAGTCCCTACGCCGGGACTAGCGGGAACACCGGGGAGCTGTTTTTT. Amino acid sequence: CASSPYAGTSGNTGELFF.

The chain links TRBV5-6 to TRBJ2-7; D is possibly TRBD1 (5 bases). CDR1 SGHDT and CDR2 YYEEEE come from the germline V gene. V was cut by 3 bases and J by 6 bases, with 10 bases left in between. The CDR3 is made up of 12 amino acids. CDR3 residues: CASSWTIGEQYF. The CDR3 DNA reads as TGTGCCAGCAGCTGGACAATCGGCGAGCAGTACTTC. Looking up the rest from reference TRBV5-6 and TRBJ2-7 gives the full variable domain: DAGVTQSPTHLIKTRGQQVTLRCSPKSGHDTVSWYQQALGQGPQFIFQYYEEEERQRGNFPDRFSGHQFPNYSSELNVNALLLGDSALYLCASSWTIGEQYFGPGTRLTVT.

The chain employs TRBV7-9 and TRBJ1-4; 8 bases are shared with TRBD1. CDR3 length equals 13 residues. Germline loops: CDR1 SEHNR, CDR2 FQNEAQ (reference sequence). V was clipped by 5 bases and J by 8 bases; unmatched bases: 4. Written as DNA, the CDR3 is TGTGCCAGCAGCCCAGGACAGGGAGAAAAACTGTTTTTT. This codes for CASSPGQGEKLFF.

The rearrangement joins TRBV12-5 to TRBJ1-2, with no clear D. V was shortened by 7 bases and J by 0 bases, with 3 bases between the two germline ends. CDR1 LGHNT and CDR2 FRNRAP come from the germline V gene. The CDR3 runs to 11 residues. The CDR3 DNA reads as TGTGCTAGTGCCACTAACTATGGCTACACCTTC. It translates to CASATNYGYTF.

This clone has a handful of counts. V and J are TRBV19 and TRBJ2-1; no clear D. Germline V gene sequence: CDR1 LNHDA, CDR2 SQIVND (reference sequence). Trimming took off 4 bases at V and 10 bases at J, with 8 bases between the two ends. The CDR3 extends over 11 amino acids. CDR3 DNA sequence: TGTGCCAGTAGTACTGCCTGGGAGCAGTTCTTC. The encoded protein is CASSTAWEQFF.

This chain connects TRBV30 to TRBJ2-3, with D tentatively TRBD1 or TRBD2 (5 bases each). The CDR3 spans 12 residues. Looked up from germline, CDR1 is GTSNPN and CDR2 is SVGIG (reference sequence). With 5 bases removed from V and 9 bases from J, the gap between germline ends came to 15 bases. As DNA, the CDR3 is TGTGCCTGGCAACCCCAGTGGGACACGCAGTATTTT. Amino acids: CAWQPQWDTQYF.

This clone has only a few counts. The chain carries TRBV5-1 and TRBJ2-7; 8 nucleotides agree with TRBD2. V was pared by 1 base and J by 0 bases, with 6 bases of the junction left unmatched. The CDR3 runs 16 residues. Per germline, CDR1 SGHRS and CDR2 YFSETQ. DNA of the CDR3: TGCGCCAGCAGCTTGAGGACTAGCCGAAGCTCCTACGAGCAGTACTTC. As protein: CASSLRTSRSSYEQYF.

This sequence joins TRBV5-1 and TRBJ2-4; D uncertain. Per the germline V gene, CDR1 is SGHRS and CDR2 is YFSETQ. This CDR3 is 13 amino acids long. Trimming removed 1 base from V and 4 bases from J, with 6 bases in between. This chain's CDR3 is CASSLSWKNIQYF. CDR3 nucleotide sequence: TGCGCCAGCAGCTTGAGTTGGAAAAACATTCAGTACTTC.

The genes are TRBV18 and TRBJ2-3; no clear D gene. The CDR3 sequence is 14 residues long. CDR1 and CDR2 (germline): KGHSH, LQKENI. Trimming pared 3 bases from V and 2 bases from J, leaving 9 bases between. The CDR3 nucleotides read TGTGCCAGCTCACCTACAGCTAACACAGATACGCAGTATTTT. Encoded protein: CASSPTANTDTQYF.

This clone was counted between two and nine times. The gene calls are TRBV28 and TRBJ2-3, with no clear D. Germline assignment: CDR1 MDHEN and CDR2 SYDVKM. This CDR3 has 11 amino acids. The ends were cut back, 3 bases at V and 8 bases at J, with 6 bases in the middle. The CDR3 DNA reads TGTGCCAGCAGTTTGACGGGTACGCAGTATTTT. This codes for CASSLTGTQYF. The full variable domain, its missing parts supplied by reference TRBV28 and TRBJ2-3, is DVKVTQSSRYLVKRTGEKVFLECVQDMDHENMFWYRQDPGLGLRLIYFSYDVKMKEKGDIPEGYSVSREKKERFSLILESASTNQTSMYLCASSLTGTQYFGPGTRLTVL.

The rearrangement joins TRBV9 to TRBJ2-6; tentative D call: TRBD1 (6 bases). Germline V CDR1 and CDR2: SGDLS, YYNGEE. Between the trimmed V and J ends, which lost 3 bases and 2 bases, there was a span of 9 bases. CDR3 length: 15 amino acids. This chain's CDR3 is CASSAQGAGANVLTF. CDR3 DNA sequence: TGTGCCAGCAGCGCACAGGGAGCTGGGGCCAACGTCCTGACTTTC. Based on the CDR3 plus reference TRBV9 and TRBJ2-6, the full variable domain is DSGVTQTPKHLITATGQRVTLRCSPRSGDLSVYWYQQSLDQGLQFLIQYYNGEERAKGNILERFSAQQFPDLHSELNLSSLELGDSALYFCASSAQGAGANVLTFGAGSRLTVL.

This clone was picked up a small number of times. This CDR3 reads CASSIEGQGIREQYF. The DNA of the CDR3 is TGTGCCAGTAGTATAGAAGGACAGGGGATACGCGAGCAGTACTTC. V and J are TRBV19 and TRBJ2-7; TRBD1 agrees at 9 bases. The CDR3 sequence is 15 residues long. The germline gives CDR1 LNHDA, CDR2 SQIVND (reference sequence). V shed 0 bases, J shed 6 bases, and the junction held 6 bases outside the gene matches.

The table lists this clone with a few counts. The chain uses TRBV7-9 and TRBJ2-3, with 10 bases matching TRBD2. The V gene's germline CDR1 is SEHNR and CDR2 FQNEAQ (reference sequence). V lost 5 bases to trimming and J lost 0 bases; unmatched junction nucleotides: 2. This CDR3 has 15 amino acids. This CDR3 reads CASSPTSGSTDTQYF. The CDR3 DNA reads as TGTGCCAGCAGCCCGACTAGCGGGAGCACAGATACGCAGTATTTT.

The V gene is TRBV7-2, the J gene TRBJ2-1; TRBD1 matches at 8 bases. Germline values: CDR1 SGHTA, CDR2 FQGNSA. This CDR3 spans 15 amino acids. V lost 5 bases and J lost 8; bases outside the gene matches: 11. In DNA form, the CDR3 reads TGTGCCAGCAGCCTCGGAGATGGACAGGGCGATGAGCAGTTCTTC. Residues: CASSLGDGQGDEQFF.

This clone occurred a few times. The chain links TRBV15 to TRBJ2-1; maybe TRBD1 (6 bases). Trimming took 5 bases from V and 4 from J, leaving 21 bases between them. CDR3 size: 17 residues. Germline V gene lookup returns CDR1 LNHNV and CDR2 YYDKDF (reference sequence). The CDR3, as DNA: TGTGCCACCAGCTCCAGGGGTCGCGGGCGTTCTTACAATGAGCAGTTCTTC. This gives the protein CATSSRGRGRSYNEQFF.

This clone has a handful of counts. The chain joins TRBV7-9 to TRBJ2-5; D might be TRBD1 or TRBD2, each matching 5 bases. Germline V gene sequence: CDR1 SEHNR, CDR2 FQNEAQ (reference sequence). V was shortened by 1 base and J by 5 bases, with 11 bases between the two germline ends. The CDR3 sequence is 14 residues long. In nucleotides, the CDR3 is TGTGCCAGCAGCTTAGGAGGGGCTCGGGAGACCCAGTACTTC. Residues: CASSLGGARETQYF.

This clone appeared a few times. The chain couples TRBV29-1 to TRBJ2-1; a possible D gene is TRBD2 (6 bases). The CDR3 consists of 13 residues. Germline V gives CDR1 SQVTM, CDR2 ANQGSEA. V was trimmed by 6 bases and J by 7 bases, leaving 16 bases between them. For the CDR3, the DNA is TGCAGCGTAAGACTAGGACCCGCTAATGAGCAGTTCTTC. Protein sequence: CSVRLGPANEQFF.

CDR3 amino acids: CASSRLGVYEQYF. The CDR3 region has the DNA TGTGCCAGCAGCCGCCTGGGGGTCTACGAGCAGTACTTC. The chain carries TRBV7-9 and TRBJ2-7, with D perhaps given as TRBD1 or TRBD2 (5 bases each). This CDR3 spans 13 amino acids. Trimming cost V 5 bases and J 3 bases, with 11 bases left between them. Germline V gives CDR1 SEHNR, CDR2 FQNEAQ (reference sequence).

This chain connects TRBV6-4 to TRBJ2-1; tentatively, D is TRBD2 (6 bases). Germline assignment: CDR1 MRHNA and CDR2 SNTAGT. The ends were cut back, 5 bases at V and 4 bases at J, with 24 bases in the middle. This CDR3 contains 18 residues. CDR3 sequence reads: CASSLLLGGGDPYNEQFF. In DNA, the CDR3 is TGTGCCAGCAGTCTCCTCCTCGGGGGAGGAGACCCATACAATGAGCAGTTCTTC.

The chain has TRBV7-9 and TRBJ2-5, with D unresolved. Trimming took 3 bases from V and 2 from J, leaving 4 bases between them. Germline CDR1 and CDR2: SEHNR and FQNEAQ (reference sequence). CDR3 length: 12 amino acids. The CDR3 sequence: CASSFQQETQYF. CDR3 sequence (DNA): TGTGCCAGCAGCTTCCAACAAGAGACCCAGTACTTC.

On this clone itself: Other DNA sequences of this sample code for an identical CDR3. V is TRBV7-9 and J is TRBJ2-6; D remains unclear. Per the germline V gene, CDR1 is SEHNR and CDR2 is FQNEAQ (reference sequence). The CDR3 has 15 residues. The germline V and J ends were trimmed by 6 bases and 0 bases, with 9 bases remaining between them. The CDR3 sequence: CASSLSSSGANVLTF. For the CDR3, the DNA is TGTGCCAGCAGTTTATCGTCCTCTGGGGCCAACGTCCTGACTTTC. Full variable domain (missing parts from reference TRBV7-9 and TRBJ2-6): DTGVSQNPRHKITKRGQNVTFRCDPISEHNRLYWYRQTLGQGPEFLTYFQNEAQLEKSRLLSDRFSAERPKGSFSTLEIQRTEQGDSAMYLCASSLSSSGANVLTFGAGSRLTVL.